The 24 T cell receptor beta chains presented below share a single source sample, sequenced in a study of T cell responses to AZD1222 COVID-19 vaccine. TCRdb's copy holds only in-frame clones and misses some; the assay was immunoSEQ multiplex PCR. The sample comprises about 120,000 clones, 85% to 90% of which are singletons, and 7.1% rests with the top ten. The sequencing used peripheral blood, collected 28 days after the second AZD1222 dose. These receptors were taken from an adult who received the AZD1222 COVID-19 vaccine.

V and J are TRBV6-5 and TRBJ2-3, with D hard to call. Trimming took off 2 bases at V and 2 bases at J, with 5 bases between the two ends. Germline V lookup: CDR1 MNHEY, CDR2 SVGAGI. The CDR3 contains 13 residues. The CDR3 DNA follows: TGTGCCAGCAGTTACCGACACACAGATACGCAGTATTTT. Residues: CASSYRHTDTQYF.

V usage is TRBV4-2 and J usage is TRBJ2-1; 9 bases agree with TRBD2. The V gene's germline CDR1 is LGHNA and CDR2 YNFKEQ. The trim removed 2 bases at V and 5 bases at J, leaving 13 bases unmatched. The CDR3 has 18 residues. CDR3 residues: CASSQTWSQRGANNEQFF. The CDR3 DNA reads as TGTGCCAGCAGCCAAACCTGGAGCCAGCGGGGGGCCAACAATGAGCAGTTCTTC.

This chain links TRBV6-5 with TRBJ2-7, with 10 bases identical to TRBD1. The CDR3 extends over 15 amino acids. J lost 7 bases, V lost 5 bases, and 11 bases had no gene match. CDR1 and CDR2 (germline): MNHEY, SVGAGI. In DNA, the CDR3 is TGTGCCAGCAGTCCTATCAAGACAGGGGGCTTAGAGCAGTACTTC. Translation gives CASSPIKTGGLEQYF.

The chain combines TRBV7-3 with TRBJ2-2; 8 nucleotides match TRBD1. The CDR3 contains 15 residues. Germline loops: CDR1 SGHTA, CDR2 FQGTGA. V gave up 3 bases and J gave up 3 bases; unmatched junction bases: 3. The CDR3 spells CASSFAGGDTGELFF. In DNA form, the CDR3 reads TGTGCCAGCAGCTTTGCAGGGGGCGACACCGGGGAGCTGTTTTTT.

The chain recombines TRBV18 with TRBJ2-7; 7 nucleotides line up with TRBD1. The CDR3 consists of 13 residues. Germline loops: CDR1 KGHSH, CDR2 LQKENI. After removal of 4 bases from V and 3 bases from J, the junction contained 3 bases not matched to a gene. DNA for the CDR3: TGTGCCAGCTCACGGGACAGCAACTACGAGCAGTACTTC. Encoded protein: CASSRDSNYEQYF.

The chain links TRBV19 to TRBJ2-1; TRBD2 agrees at 9 bases. V lost 5 bases to trimming and J lost 3 bases; unmatched junction nucleotides: 5. The CDR3 length is 15 residues. Germline V gene data show CDR1 as LNHDA and CDR2 as SQIVND (reference sequence). CDR3 coding DNA: TGTGCCAGTAGTGATAGCGGGGGATTCTACAATGAGCAGTTCTTC. It translates to CASSDSGGFYNEQFF.

This clone was seen once. The chain recombines TRBV7-3 with TRBJ1-6; D remains unclear. This CDR3 has 15 amino acids. The germline V and J ends were trimmed by 0 bases and 7 bases, with 10 bases remaining between them. Germline CDR1 SGHTA, CDR2 FQGTGA. CDR3 nucleotides: TGTGCCAGCAGCTTAACGGGGATGAGCAATTCACCCCTCCACTTT. This gives the protein CASSLTGMSNSPLHF.

This sequence joins TRBV4-1 and TRBJ1-6; tentative D call: TRBD1 (6 bases). Germline V lookup: CDR1 MGHRA, CDR2 YSYEKL. The CDR3 covers 16 residues. Trimming pared 0 bases from V and 10 bases from J, leaving 16 bases between. This CDR3 reads CASSQELDRVGSPLHF. The CDR3 bases are TGCGCCAGCAGCCAAGAATTGGACAGAGTTGGATCACCCCTCCACTTT.

The rearrangement links TRBV7-9 to TRBJ1-5; maybe TRBD1 (6 bases). The CDR3 sequence is 17 residues long. Trimming stripped 1 base from V and 6 bases from J, with 19 bases between. Germline V CDR1 and CDR2: SEHNR, FQNEAQ (reference sequence). The CDR3 region has the DNA TGTGCCAGCAGCTTAGTTGGGGGGGGCGGATTTGGTCAGCCCCAGCATTTT. Translation gives CASSLVGGGGFGQPQHF.

This chain links TRBV7-8 with TRBJ2-7, with D tentatively TRBD2 (6 bases). From germline, CDR1 is SGHVS and CDR2 FQNEAQ. The CDR3 is made up of 14 amino acids. Trimming took 4 bases from V and 6 from J, leaving 16 bases between them. The DNA for the CDR3 is TGTGCCAGCAGCTATTCGCGGGGAGTGGTCGAGCAGTACTTC. Translating it yields CASSYSRGVVEQYF.

The chain couples TRBV27 to TRBJ2-7; 7 nucleotides agree with TRBD1. The germline V gene encodes CDR1 MNHEY and CDR2 SMNVEV (reference sequence). The CDR3 spans 16 residues. Unmatched junction bases numbered 5, after V lost 0 bases and J lost 0 bases. CDR3 nucleotides: TGTGCCAGCAGTTTATCTAGGGACAGCCCCTCCTACGAGCAGTACTTC. It is translated as CASSLSRDSPSYEQYF.

The chain couples TRBV6-1 to TRBJ2-7; TRBD2 matches 7 bases. The CDR3 totals 15 residues. The V segment lost 3 bases and the J segment 2 bases; nucleotides outside the gene matches: 7. Per the germline V gene, CDR1 is MNHNS and CDR2 is SASEGT. The CDR3 is CASSEMVAGPYEQYF. The CDR3 coding sequence is TGTGCCAGCAGTGAGATGGTAGCGGGCCCCTACGAGCAGTACTTC.

The gene calls are TRBV19 and TRBJ1-6; tentatively, D is TRBD1 (5 bases). The CDR3 covers 14 residues. V was cut by 1 base and J by 8 bases, with 9 bases left in between. CDR1 is LNHDA and CDR2 is SQIVND in the germline V gene (reference sequence). Here the CDR3 reads CASSIGGTDSPLHF. The CDR3 nucleotides are TGTGCCAGTAGTATAGGGGGCACTGATTCACCCCTCCACTTT.

The rearrangement links TRBV10-3 to TRBJ1-5; D is unresolved. V was cut by 4 bases and J by 5 bases, with 9 bases left in between. Germline CDR1 reads ENHRY; CDR2 reads SYGVKD. The CDR3 loop spans 13 amino acids. CDR3 in DNA: TGTGCCATCAGTGCGGTTAGTGATCAGCCCCAGCATTTT. Translating it yields CAISAVSDQPQHF.

This chain links TRBV28 with TRBJ2-3, with D perhaps TRBD2 (7 bases). CDR1 MDHEN and CDR2 SYDVKM come from the germline V gene. Trimming shortened V by 6 bases and J by 2 bases, and 21 bases separated the two germline ends. The CDR3 sequence is 17 residues long. DNA for the CDR3: TGTGCCAGCAGCCCCCAGCAGGGGAGGGGCCTCACAGATACGCAGTATTTT. Protein: CASSPQQGRGLTDTQYF. The complete variable domain, with remaining parts taken from reference TRBV28 and TRBJ2-3, reads DVKVTQSSRYLVKRTGEKVFLECVQDMDHENMFWYRQDPGLGLRLIYFSYDVKMKEKGDIPEGYSVSREKKERFSLILESASTNQTSMYLCASSPQQGRGLTDTQYFGPGTRLTVL.

This clone was recorded only once. This chain connects TRBV11-3 to TRBJ2-7; no clear D. The CDR3 is 14 amino acids. Germline CDR1 is SGHNT and CDR2 is YENEEA. V lost 3 bases to trimming and J lost 0 bases, with 9 bases between them. The CDR3 spells CASSLSASSYEQYF. CDR3 nucleotide sequence: TGTGCCAGCAGCTTGTCCGCCAGCTCCTACGAGCAGTACTTC.

V is TRBV19 and J is TRBJ1-5; D remains ambiguous. The CDR3 contains 13 residues. Germline CDR1 LNHDA, CDR2 SQIVND (reference sequence). Trimming pared 8 bases from V and 3 bases from J, leaving 11 bases between. The CDR3 nucleotides read TGTGCCAGTCTGATTAAGGACAATCAGCCCCAGCATTTT. Protein: CASLIKDNQPQHF.

The V call is TRBV9, the J call TRBJ1-4; D gene uncertain. The CDR3 has 15 amino acids. Between the trimmed V and J ends, which lost 0 bases and 1 base, there was a span of 7 bases. Germline CDR1 and CDR2: SGDLS and YYNGEE. CDR3 amino acids: CASSVGRVTNEKLFF. The CDR3 DNA reads TGTGCCAGCAGCGTAGGACGGGTAACTAATGAAAAACTGTTTTTT.

The rearrangement links TRBV30 to TRBJ1-1, with a weak D call TRBD1 (5 bases). This CDR3 is 15 amino acids long. Looked up from germline, CDR1 is GTSNPN and CDR2 is SVGIG (reference sequence). Trimming took 4 bases from V and 7 from J, leaving 22 bases between them. DNA of the CDR3: TGTGCCTGGACCCGAACATCAGGGCTTGGGGGTGAAGCTTTCTTT. Translated, it gives CAWTRTSGLGGEAFF.

The genes are TRBV7-3 and TRBJ2-3; 9 bases match TRBD2. Looked up from germline, CDR1 is SGHTA and CDR2 is FQGTGA. Losses at the gene ends were 0 bases for V and 4 bases for J; bases not matched to a gene: 2. This CDR3 comprises 15 residues. This chain's CDR3 is CASSLTGLAADTQYF. CDR3 nucleotide sequence: TGTGCCAGCAGCTTAACGGGACTAGCAGCAGATACGCAGTATTTT.

This chain connects TRBV5-4 to TRBJ1-6, with 8 positions matching TRBD1. Germline V lookup: CDR1 SGHNT, CDR2 YYREEE (reference sequence). Trimming cost V 1 base and J 3 bases; bases outside gene matches: 12. CDR3 size: 19 residues. CDR3 amino acids: CASSLSGLRGPLYNSPLHF. The CDR3 nucleotides are TGTGCCAGCAGCTTGTCAGGGCTCAGGGGGCCCCTCTATAATTCACCCCTCCACTTT.

The rearrangement uses TRBV19 and TRBJ1-5, with TRBD1 identical over 8 bases. V dropped 10 bases and J dropped 4; count of bases not matched to a gene: 15. This CDR3 region has 16 residues. Per germline, CDR1 LNHDA and CDR2 SQIVND (reference sequence). The CDR3 loop is CATNPRDRLFNQPQHF. CDR3 bases: TGTGCCACCAACCCTCGGGACAGGTTATTTAATCAGCCCCAGCATTTT.

The chain is built from TRBV5-4 and TRBJ2-5; 8 bases fit TRBD1. CDR1 and CDR2 (germline): SGHNT, YYREEE (reference sequence). This CDR3 is built from 16 residues. V was clipped by 0 bases and J by 4 bases; unmatched bases: 8. The CDR3 region is CASSLAARGRAETQYF. The CDR3 DNA reads TGTGCCAGCAGCTTGGCCGCCAGGGGGCGGGCAGAGACCCAGTACTTC. The full variable domain, completed using reference TRBV5-4 and TRBJ2-5, is ETGVTQSPTHLIKTRGQQVTLRCSSQSGHNTVSWYQQALGQGPQFIFQYYREEENGRGNFPPRFSGLQFPNYSSELNVNALELDDSALYLCASSLAARGRAETQYFGPGTRLLVL.

This chain links TRBV28 with TRBJ2-7; 8 nucleotides align to TRBD1. The CDR3 length is 14 residues. V trimming: 1 base; J trimming: 5 bases; junction bases outside the gene matches: 4. CDR1 and CDR2 (germline): MDHEN, SYDVKM. The CDR3 bases are TGTGCCAGCAGTTTATACCAGGGGGCCGACGAGCAGTACTTC. Protein sequence: CASSLYQGADEQYF.